This T cell receptor (beta chain) was recovered during a study of OX40 agonist ivuxolimab in advanced cancers. Background for the entire study: The costimulatory receptor OX40 (CD134) was targeted by ivuxolimab, a fully human IgG2 agonistic monoclonal antibody. Intravenous ivuxolimab was administered to patients every 2 weeks at six dose levels: 0.01, 0.1, 0.3, 1.5, 3 and 10 mg/kg. Of the 50 to 55 dose-escalation patients, hepatocellular carcinoma was present in approximately 20, melanoma in roughly 15, renal cell carcinoma in 9 and head and neck cancer in 9. In the dose-escalation cohort, nearly 85% of patients were male, and the mean age was roughly 60 years with a range of roughly 23 to 79. Patients were allowed to have had prior anti-PD-1, anti-PD-L1 or anti-CTLA-4 therapy, and around two fifths of the dose-escalation patients had been treated with checkpoint inhibitors. Partial responses occurred in three dose-escalation patients, of whom one had hepatocellular carcinoma and two had cutaneous melanoma. Peripheral TCRbeta sequencing aimed to test whether ivuxolimab altered TCR sequence diversity and caused clonal T-cell expansion. The paper describes the monotherapy dose-escalation part (N ≈ 52 patients) of the phase I trial of ivuxolimab. Beyond this particular receptor, the publication reports: After ivuxolimab, CD8+ T cells had more expanded clones than CD4+ T cells on average. Low levels of normalized T-cell clonal expansion were also shown by some nonresponding patients. Antigen specificity was not determined for the clonally expanded peripheral T cells. Clonal expansion of both CD4+ and CD8+ blood T cells was observed from baseline to week 6 at doses 0.1 to 3.0 mg/kg. In partial responders in the 0.1-3.0 mg/kg groups, normalized peripheral clonal expansion was found to be among the lowest, especially among CD8+ T cells.

The trial excluded patients who had a history of autoimmune disease or were on systemic immunosuppression. Peripheral blood for TCR sequencing was collected from all dose cohorts at baseline, on cycle 4 day 1, and on cycle 7 day 1. The samples were taken from a phase I, first-in-human, multicenter, open-label dose-escalation trial of ivuxolimab. The trial enrolled adults with locally advanced or metastatic head and neck squamous cell, hepatocellular, melanoma or renal cell carcinoma. Before TCR sequencing, CD4+ and CD8+ T cells were separately sorted from peripheral blood. CDR1 and CDR2 are drawn from the germline V gene: SGHDT, YYEEEE. Counted from cysteine to phenylalanine, this CDR3 has 15 amino acids. The CDR3 DNA has 45 bases and is translated from base 1. The trim is 2 bases for V and 0 bases for J, with a gap of 6 bases between the germline ends. For sequencing of the TCRbeta CDR3 region, genomic DNA was extracted from the sorted cells. TCRbeta CDR3 regions were sequenced using the immunoSEQ Assay. Entries here come from immuneACCESS through TCRdb and include only in-frame sequences with V and J called. Some clones fail to appear in such tables; in the studies checked, an unresolved V gene covers under half of the shortfall, and the cause of the remainder is unknown. The sample table shows some 60,000 clones, and just over 90% are seen once. The top ten clonotypes cover approximately 18% of the sample.

This clone was seen a few times. Its cognate antigen has yet to be identified. Within one base of it there is no much larger clone, and no base qualities were kept. The sample was CD4+ or CD8+ T cells sorted from blood, taken in a trial of the OX40 agonist ivuxolimab. The receptor chain draws on TRBV5-6 and TRBJ1-6, with the D segment identity uncertain. This clonotype was sampled from an adult with an advanced solid tumor such as melanoma, head and neck, liver or kidney cancer. The CDR3 protein is CASSFGHSYNSPLHF. The nucleotide sequence is given as TGTGCCAGCAGCTTCGGGCACTCCTATAATTCACCCCTCCACTTT.